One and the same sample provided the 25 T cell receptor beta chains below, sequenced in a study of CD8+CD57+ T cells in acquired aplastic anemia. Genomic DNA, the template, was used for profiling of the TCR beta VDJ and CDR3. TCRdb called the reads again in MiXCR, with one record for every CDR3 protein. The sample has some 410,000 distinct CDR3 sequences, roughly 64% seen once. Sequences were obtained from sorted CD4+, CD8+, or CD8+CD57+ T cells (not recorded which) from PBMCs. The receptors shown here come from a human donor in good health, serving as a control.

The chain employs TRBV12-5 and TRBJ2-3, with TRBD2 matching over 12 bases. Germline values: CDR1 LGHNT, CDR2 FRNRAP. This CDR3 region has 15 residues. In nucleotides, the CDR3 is TGTGCCAGCAGTCCTAGCGGGGGGGCCTTCGATACGCAGTATTTT. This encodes CASSPSGGAFDTQYF.

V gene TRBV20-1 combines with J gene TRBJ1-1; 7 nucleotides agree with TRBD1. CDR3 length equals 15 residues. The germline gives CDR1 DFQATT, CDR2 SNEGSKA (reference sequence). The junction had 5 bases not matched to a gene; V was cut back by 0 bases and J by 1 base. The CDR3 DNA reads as TGCAGTGCTAGAGACCACAGGGGCGGGAACACTGAAGCTTTCTTT. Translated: CSARDHRGGNTEAFF.

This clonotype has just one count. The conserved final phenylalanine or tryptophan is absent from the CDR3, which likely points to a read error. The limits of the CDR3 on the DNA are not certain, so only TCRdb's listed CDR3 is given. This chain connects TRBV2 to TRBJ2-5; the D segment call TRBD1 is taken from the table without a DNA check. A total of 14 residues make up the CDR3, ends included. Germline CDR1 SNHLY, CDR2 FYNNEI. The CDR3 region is CASSEAGGQCRMGS.

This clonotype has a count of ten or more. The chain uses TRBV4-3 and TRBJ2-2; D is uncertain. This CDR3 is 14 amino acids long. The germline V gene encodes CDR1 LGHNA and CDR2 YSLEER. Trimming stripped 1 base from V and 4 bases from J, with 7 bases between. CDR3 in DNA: TGCGCCAGCAGCCAAGGGTTTCGCACCGGGGAGCTGTTTTTT. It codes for CASSQGFRTGELFF.

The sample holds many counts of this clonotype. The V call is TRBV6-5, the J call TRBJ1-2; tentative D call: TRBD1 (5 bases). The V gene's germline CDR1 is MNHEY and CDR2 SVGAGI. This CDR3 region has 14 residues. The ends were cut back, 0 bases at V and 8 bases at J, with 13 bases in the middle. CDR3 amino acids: CASSYSKEGLGYTF. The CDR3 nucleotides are TGTGCCAGCAGTTACTCGAAAGAGGGGTTGGGCTACACCTTC.

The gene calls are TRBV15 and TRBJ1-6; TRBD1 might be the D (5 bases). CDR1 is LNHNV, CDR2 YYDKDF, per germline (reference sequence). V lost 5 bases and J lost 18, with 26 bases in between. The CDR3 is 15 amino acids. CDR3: CATSRHDSPLIHPHF. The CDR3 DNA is TGTGCCACCAGCCGACATGACAGTCCCCTAATTCACCCCCACTTT. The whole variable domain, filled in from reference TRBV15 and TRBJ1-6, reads DAMVIQNPRYQVTQFGKPVTLSCSQTLNHNVMYWYQQKSSQAPKLLFHYYDKDFNNEADTPDNFQSRRPNTSFCFLDIRSPGLGDTAMYLCATSRHDSPLIHPHFGNGTRLTVT.

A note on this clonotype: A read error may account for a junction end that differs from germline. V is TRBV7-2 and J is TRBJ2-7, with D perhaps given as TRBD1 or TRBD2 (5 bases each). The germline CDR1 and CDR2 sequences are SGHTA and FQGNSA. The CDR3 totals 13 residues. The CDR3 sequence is CASSAGRGGEQDF. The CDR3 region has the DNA TGTGCCAGCAGCGCAGGACGGGGCGGCGAGCAGGATTTC.

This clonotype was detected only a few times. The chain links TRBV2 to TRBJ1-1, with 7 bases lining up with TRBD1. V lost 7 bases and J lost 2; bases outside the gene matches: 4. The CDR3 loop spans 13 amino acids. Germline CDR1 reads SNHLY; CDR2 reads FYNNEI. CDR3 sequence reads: CASNYRGNTEAFF. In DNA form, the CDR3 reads TGTGCCAGCAACTACAGGGGAAACACTGAAGCTTTCTTT.

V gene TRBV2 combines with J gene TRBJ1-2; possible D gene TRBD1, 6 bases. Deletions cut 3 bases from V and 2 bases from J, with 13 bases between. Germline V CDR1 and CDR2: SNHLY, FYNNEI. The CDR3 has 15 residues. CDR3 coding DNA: TGTGCCAGCAGTGATCTCTTACAGGGAAACTATGGCTACACCTTC. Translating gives CASSDLLQGNYGYTF.

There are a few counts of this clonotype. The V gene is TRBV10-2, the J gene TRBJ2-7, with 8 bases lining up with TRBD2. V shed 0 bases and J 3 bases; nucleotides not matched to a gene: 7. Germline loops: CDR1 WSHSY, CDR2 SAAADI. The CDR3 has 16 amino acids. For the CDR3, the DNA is TGCGCCAGCAGTGAGTCGATAATAGCGGGGCACTACGAGCAGTACTTC. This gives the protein CASSESIIAGHYEQYF.

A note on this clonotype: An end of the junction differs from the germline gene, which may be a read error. The CDR3 nucleotides read TGTGCCAGCAGCTTAGCGTTGGGGGGCCGGGGCGAGCTTTTT. Its protein is CASSLALGGRGELF. This chain uses TRBV7-9 with TRBJ1-5, with D possibly matching TRBD1 (6 bases). The CDR3 has 14 amino acids. Germline V gives CDR1 SEHNR, CDR2 FQNEAQ (reference sequence). Filled out from reference TRBV7-9 and TRBJ1-5, the complete variable domain reads DTGVSQNPRHKITKRGQNVTFRCDPISEHNRLYWYRQTLGQGPEFLTYFQNEAQLEKSRLLSDRFSAERPKGSFSTLEIQRTEQGDSAMYLCASSLALGGRGELFGDGTRLSIL.

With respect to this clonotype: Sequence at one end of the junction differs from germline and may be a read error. As DNA, the CDR3 is TGCAGTGCGAGAGGGTCGGACTCCTACAATGAGCAGTTCTTC. Its protein product is CSARGSDSYNEQFF. The chain combines TRBV20-1 with TRBJ2-1, with D possibly matching TRBD2 (5 bases). The CDR3 has 14 residues. In germline, CDR1 is DFQATT, CDR2 SNEGSKA (reference sequence).

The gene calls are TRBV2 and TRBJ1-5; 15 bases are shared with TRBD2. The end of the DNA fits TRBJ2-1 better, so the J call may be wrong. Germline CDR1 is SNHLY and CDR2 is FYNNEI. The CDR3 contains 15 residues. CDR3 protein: CASSRTSGGVQEQFF. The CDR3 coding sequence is TGTGCCAGCAGTAGGACTAGCGGGGGGGTTCAGGAGCAGTTCTTC.

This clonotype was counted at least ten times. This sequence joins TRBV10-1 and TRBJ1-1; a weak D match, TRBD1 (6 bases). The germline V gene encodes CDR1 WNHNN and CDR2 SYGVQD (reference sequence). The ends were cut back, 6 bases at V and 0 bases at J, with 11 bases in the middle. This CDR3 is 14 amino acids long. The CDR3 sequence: CASSPTGLNTEAFF. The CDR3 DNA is TGCGCCAGCAGCCCGACAGGACTGAACACTGAAGCTTTCTTT.

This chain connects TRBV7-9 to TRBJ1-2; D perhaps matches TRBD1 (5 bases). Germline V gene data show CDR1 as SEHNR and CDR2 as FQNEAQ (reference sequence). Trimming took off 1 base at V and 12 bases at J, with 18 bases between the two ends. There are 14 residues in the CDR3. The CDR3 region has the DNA TGTGCCAGCAGCTTAGGCTCAGGGCGGGCAGCCGACACCTTC. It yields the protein CASSLGSGRAADTF.

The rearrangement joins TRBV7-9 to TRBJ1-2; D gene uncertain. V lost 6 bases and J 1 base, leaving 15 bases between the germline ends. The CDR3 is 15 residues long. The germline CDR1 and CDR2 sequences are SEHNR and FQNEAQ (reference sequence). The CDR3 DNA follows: TGTGCCAGCAGTCCGAGACCGGCCTATAACTATGGCTACACCTTC. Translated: CASSPRPAYNYGYTF. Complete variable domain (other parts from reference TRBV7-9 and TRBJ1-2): DTGVSQNPRHKITKRGQNVTFRCDPISEHNRLYWYRQTLGQGPEFLTYFQNEAQLEKSRLLSDRFSAERPKGSFSTLEIQRTEQGDSAMYLCASSPRPAYNYGYTFGSGTRLTVV.

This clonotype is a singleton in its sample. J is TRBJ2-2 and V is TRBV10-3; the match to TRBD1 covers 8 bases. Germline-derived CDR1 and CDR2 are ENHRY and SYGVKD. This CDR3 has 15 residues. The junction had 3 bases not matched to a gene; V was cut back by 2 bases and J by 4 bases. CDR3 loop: CAISEDRGITGELFF. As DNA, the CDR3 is TGTGCCATCAGTGAGGACAGGGGTATCACCGGGGAGCTGTTTTTT.

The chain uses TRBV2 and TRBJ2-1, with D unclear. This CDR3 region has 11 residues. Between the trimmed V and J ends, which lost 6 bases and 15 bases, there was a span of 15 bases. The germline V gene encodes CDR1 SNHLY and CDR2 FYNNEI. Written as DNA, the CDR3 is TGTGCCAGCAGCCCGCTCGGGTGTGCGTTCTTC. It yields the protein CASSPLGCAFF.

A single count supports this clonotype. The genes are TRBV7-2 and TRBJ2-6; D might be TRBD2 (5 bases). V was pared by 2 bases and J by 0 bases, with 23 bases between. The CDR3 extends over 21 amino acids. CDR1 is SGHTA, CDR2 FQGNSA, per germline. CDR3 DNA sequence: TGTGCCAGCAGCTTATCTCGGGGAGTCCCCGGGCTGTGCTCTGGGGCCAACGTCCTGACTTTC. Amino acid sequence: CASSLSRGVPGLCSGANVLTF.

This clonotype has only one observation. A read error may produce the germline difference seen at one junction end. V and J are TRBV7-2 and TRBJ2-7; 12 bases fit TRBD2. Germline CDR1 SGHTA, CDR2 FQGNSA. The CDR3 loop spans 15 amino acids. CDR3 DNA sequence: TGTGCCAGCAGCTCTAGCGGGGGGGAGTCCTCCGAGCAGTACTTC. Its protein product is CASSSSGGESSEQYF.

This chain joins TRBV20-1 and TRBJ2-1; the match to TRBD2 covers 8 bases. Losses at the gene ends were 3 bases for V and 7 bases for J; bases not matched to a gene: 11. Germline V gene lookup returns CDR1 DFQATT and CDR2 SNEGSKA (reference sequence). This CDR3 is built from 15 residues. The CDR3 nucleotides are TGCAGTGCTAGCAACCGGGCCATAGCGGGGAATGAGCAGTTCTTC. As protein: CSASNRAIAGNEQFF.

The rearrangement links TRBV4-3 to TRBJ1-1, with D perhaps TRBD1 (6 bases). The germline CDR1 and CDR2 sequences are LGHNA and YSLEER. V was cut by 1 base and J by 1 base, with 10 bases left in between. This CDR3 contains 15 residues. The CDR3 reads CASSQVGGTNTEAFF. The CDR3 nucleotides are TGCGCCAGCAGCCAAGTAGGGGGGACGAACACTGAAGCTTTCTTT.

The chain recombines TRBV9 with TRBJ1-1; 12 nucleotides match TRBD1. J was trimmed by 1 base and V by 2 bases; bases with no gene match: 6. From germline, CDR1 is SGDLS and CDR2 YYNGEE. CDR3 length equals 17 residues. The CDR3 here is CASSVRGTGGSNTEAFF. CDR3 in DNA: TGTGCCAGCAGCGTGAGGGGGACAGGGGGCTCGAACACTGAAGCTTTCTTT.

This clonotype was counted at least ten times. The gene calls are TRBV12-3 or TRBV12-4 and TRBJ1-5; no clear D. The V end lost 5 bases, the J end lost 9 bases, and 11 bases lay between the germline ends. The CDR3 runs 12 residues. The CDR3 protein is CASSKGTRPQHF. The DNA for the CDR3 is TGTGCCAGCAGTAAGGGTACACGGCCCCAGCATTTT.

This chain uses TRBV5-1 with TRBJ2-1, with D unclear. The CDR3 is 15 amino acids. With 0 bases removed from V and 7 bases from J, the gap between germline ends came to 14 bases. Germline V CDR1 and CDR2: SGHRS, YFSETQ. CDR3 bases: TGCGCCAGCAGCTTGGCCGTCGCTCTCTCGAATGAGCAGTTCTTC. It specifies CASSLAVALSNEQFF.